The clone carrying this TCR beta chain was observed a single time. Blood genomic DNA input for TRB amplification was about 240-550 ng. Multiplex PCR with BIOMED2 TRB-A/B primer pools amplified TRB rearrangements. TCRdb processed the multiplex PCR reads anew with MiXCR; each CDR3 protein has one entry. The sample has about 27,000 distinct CDR3 sequences, roughly 33% seen once. The entry originates in a study of T and B cells in COVID-19 patients. Between the trimmed V and J ends, which lost 4 bases and 10 bases, there was a span of 11 bases. CDR3 length: 12 residues. Germline V gene lookup returns CDR1 DFQATT and CDR2 SNEGSKA (reference sequence).

Sequenced material: blood. The chain combines TRBV20-1 with TRBJ1-6; a possible D gene is TRBD1 (6 bases). The receptor was isolated from a human donor who had recovered from COVID-19. The chain's CDR3 is CSATGEESPLHF. CDR3 nucleotide sequence: TGCAGTGCTACAGGGGAGGAATCACCCCTCCACTTT.